This entry lists 25 T cell receptor beta chains sequenced from one sample in a study of blood T cells in healthy people across ages. The second PCR ran about 7 to 12 cycles with a sample-barcoded 5' primer and J-beta primers. One entry per CDR3 protein results from TCRdb running MiXCR on the 5' RACE reads. The table includes roughly 1.9 million distinct CDR3 sequences, around 42% detected once. What was sequenced was blood. All receptors derive from a human donor in good health.

The J gene is TRBJ1-2, the V gene TRBV7-9; D unclear. Germline CDR1 is SEHNR and CDR2 is FQNEAQ (reference sequence). V gave up 5 bases and J gave up 8 bases, with 15 bases separating them. The CDR3 extends over 13 amino acids. The CDR3 coding sequence is TGTGCCAGCAGCCCGAGAGGTTCGCGGGGCTACACCTTC. Translated, it gives CASSPRGSRGYTF.

This clonotype turned up a few times. The chain recombines TRBV24-1 with TRBJ2-1; 10 bases match TRBD1. CDR1 and CDR2 from the germline V gene are KGHDR and SFDVKD. The CDR3 has 14 amino acids. Trimming at V came to 7 bases and at J to 7 bases, leaving 6 bases not matched to a gene. CDR3 loop: CATSQTGGLNEQFF. CDR3 sequence (DNA): TGTGCCACCAGCCAGACAGGGGGCTTGAATGAGCAGTTCTTC.

This clonotype is a singleton in its sample. The chain uses TRBV9 and TRBJ1-6; D remains unclear. Trimming stripped 0 bases from V and 10 bases from J, with 14 bases between. The CDR3 has 15 amino acids. Germline V gene sequence: CDR1 SGDLS, CDR2 YYNGEE. DNA of the CDR3: TGTGCCAGCAGCGTAGATGAGGGATCGACCTCACCCCTCCACTTT. It translates to CASSVDEGSTSPLHF.

The chain couples TRBV6-5 to TRBJ2-7, with 7 bases aligning to TRBD2. The CDR3 is 15 residues long. CDR1 MNHEY and CDR2 SVGAGI come from the germline V gene. The junction had 3 bases not matched to a gene; V was cut back by 0 bases and J by 1 base. CDR3 region: CASSYSAGVSYEQYF. CDR3 nucleotides: TGTGCCAGCAGTTACTCTGCGGGGGTTTCCTACGAGCAGTACTTC.

Of note for this clonotype: The junction departs from the called germline gene at one end, perhaps through a read error. This chain uses TRBV7-9 with TRBJ2-1; weak D call: TRBD1 (6 bases). This CDR3 spans 13 amino acids. CDR1 SEHNR and CDR2 FQNEAQ come from the germline V gene (reference sequence). CDR3 in amino acids: CVSSLLQGGEQFF. The CDR3 DNA is TGTGTCAGCAGCTTACTACAAGGGGGTGAGCAGTTCTTC.

This clonotype was counted between two and nine times. The CDR3 is CASSSSRQTQYF. The DNA for the CDR3 is TGTGCCAGCAGTTCGTCGAGACAGACCCAGTACTTC. This rearrangement joins TRBV25-1 to TRBJ2-5; D is uncertain. Trimming cost V 5 bases and J 6 bases, with 10 bases left between them. The germline gives CDR1 MGHDK, CDR2 SYGVNS. CDR3 length equals 12 residues.

V gene TRBV7-2 combines with J gene TRBJ2-7; TRBD1 might be the D (5 bases). The germline V gene has CDR1 SGHTA and CDR2 FQGNSA. The CDR3 covers 14 residues. The V end lost 4 bases, the J end lost 0 bases, and 10 bases lay between the germline ends. The CDR3 DNA is TGTGCCAGCAGCTATATGACAGCCTCCTACGAGCAGTACTTC. Its translation: CASSYMTASYEQYF.

This clonotype was seen a handful of times. The chain links TRBV6-6 to TRBJ1-6; 7 bases are a match to TRBD1. V shed 5 bases, J shed 9 bases, and the junction held 13 bases outside the gene matches. Germline V gene lookup returns CDR1 MNHNY and CDR2 SVGAGI (reference sequence). The CDR3 has 16 residues. CDR3 bases: TGTGCCAGCAGTAAACCGGGACAGCACTCGAGTTCACCCCTCCACTTT. This codes for CASSKPGQHSSSPLHF.

Notes on this clonotype: One end of the junction fails to match germline, which may point to a read error. This chain joins TRBV10-3 and TRBJ2-4, with D perhaps matching TRBD1 (7 bases). The DNA end lines up better with TRBJ2-7; the J call may be wrong. This CDR3 has 15 residues. CDR1 is ENHRY, CDR2 SYGVKD, per germline. The CDR3 DNA reads as TGTTCCATCAGTGAGTCAGGGGGGAATAGCTACGAGCAGTACTTC. It translates to CSISESGGNSYEQYF.

The rearrangement joins TRBV7-2 to TRBJ2-7; D not resolved. This CDR3 comprises 13 residues. The V end lost 1 base, the J end lost 10 bases, and 14 bases lay between the germline ends. Germline loops: CDR1 SGHTA, CDR2 FQGNSA. The CDR3 coding sequence is TGTGCCAGCAGCTTAGTAGTTAGAGAGGCCCAGTACTTC. It yields the protein CASSLVVREAQYF.

The table lists this clonotype with a few counts. V gene TRBV11-2 combines with J gene TRBJ2-1, with D perhaps matching TRBD2 (6 bases). V shed 4 bases and J shed 0 bases, with 16 bases lying between them. Looked up from germline, CDR1 is SGHAT and CDR2 is FQNNGV. This CDR3 contains 17 residues. CDR3 DNA: TGTGCCAGCAGCTCCCCTTCGGGGGATCTCTCCTACAATGAGCAGTTCTTC. It codes for CASSSPSGDLSYNEQFF. The whole variable domain, filled in from reference TRBV11-2 and TRBJ2-1, reads EAGVAQSPRYKIIEKRQSVAFWCNPISGHATLYWYQQILGQGPKLLIQFQNNGVVDDSQLPKDRFSAERLKGVDSTLKIQPAKLEDSAVYLCASSSPSGDLSYNEQFFGPGTRLTVL.

The rearrangement joins TRBV4-3 to TRBJ2-7, with no clear D. Trimming removed 1 base from V and 1 base from J, with 14 bases in between. There are 16 residues in the CDR3. CDR1 is LGHNA, CDR2 YSLEER, per germline. The CDR3 DNA reads TGCGCCAGCAGCCAAGGATTATCCAGCCGGTCCTACGAGCAGTACTTC. Translating gives CASSQGLSSRSYEQYF.

Notes on this clonotype: The junction departs from the called germline gene at one end, perhaps through a read error. This chain uses TRBV12-3 or TRBV12-4 with TRBJ2-1; unclear D gene. The CDR3 length is 15 residues. CDR3 loop: CVSSLTVITYNEQFF. DNA for the CDR3: TGTGTCAGCAGTTTAACCGTAATAACCTACAATGAGCAGTTCTTC.

V gene TRBV25-1 combines with J gene TRBJ2-5; D remains unclear. CDR3 length: 13 amino acids. V lost 5 bases and J lost 3, with 10 bases in between. The germline gives CDR1 MGHDK, CDR2 SYGVNS. DNA of the CDR3: TGTGCCAGCAGTTCCCTCGCGAAAGAGACCCAGTACTTC. Residues: CASSSLAKETQYF.

This clonotype came up a few times. This chain connects TRBV27 to TRBJ1-2; the match to TRBD1 covers 8 bases. Germline CDR1 MNHEY, CDR2 SMNVEV (reference sequence). This CDR3 is 13 amino acids long. The ends lost 5 bases at V and 7 bases at J; junction bases unmatched: 6. CDR3 in DNA: TGTGCCAGCAGTATCCAGGGGGCGGGTGGCTACACCTTC. This sequence encodes CASSIQGAGGYTF.

The chain carries TRBV4-1 and TRBJ2-3; 10 bases agree with TRBD2. The CDR3 has 17 amino acids. V shed 2 bases and J 2 bases; nucleotides not matched to a gene: 7. Germline V gives CDR1 MGHRA, CDR2 YSYEKL. The CDR3 protein is CASSQTTSGAFTDTQYF. The CDR3 DNA reads as TGCGCCAGCAGCCAAACCACTAGCGGGGCTTTCACAGATACGCAGTATTTT.

CDR3 DNA sequence: TGTGCCAGCAGTTCCTACCGGGACAGGGGGCTAGAGCAGTACTTC. Protein sequence: CASSSYRDRGLEQYF. The chain combines TRBV27 with TRBJ2-7, with 12 nucleotides matching TRBD1. The V gene end was trimmed by 4 bases and the J gene end by 7 bases; junction bases not matched to a gene: 8. The CDR3 sequence is 15 residues long. Germline values: CDR1 MNHEY, CDR2 SMNVEV (reference sequence).

The sample holds a few counts of this clonotype. The chain couples TRBV12-3 or TRBV12-4 to TRBJ1-2; 8 nucleotides match TRBD1. This CDR3 contains 14 residues. J gave up 4 bases and V 5 bases, and 6 bases lay outside the gene matches. The CDR3 here is CASSATGDFYGYTF. CDR3 DNA sequence: TGTGCCAGCAGTGCGACAGGGGACTTCTATGGCTACACCTTC.

Comment on this clonotype: A read error may be the cause here, since a much bigger clone is one base away. The rearrangement joins TRBV4-3 to TRBJ2-7; a possible D gene is TRBD1 (6 bases). The end of the DNA fits TRBJ2-4 better, so the J call may be wrong. CDR1 is LGHNA and CDR2 is YSLEER in the germline V gene. The CDR3 is 15 residues long. The CDR3 loop is CASSQDRGRGGIQYF. The DNA for the CDR3 is TGCGCCAGCAGCCAAGATAGGGGCAGGGGTGGCATTCAGTACTTC.

The J gene is TRBJ1-5, the V gene TRBV20-1; D gene uncertain. This CDR3 contains 14 residues. CDR1 and CDR2 from the germline V gene are DFQATT and SNEGSKA (reference sequence). V lost 3 bases to trimming and J lost 5 bases, with 14 bases between them. CDR3 region: CSASVGWQDQPQHF. The CDR3, as DNA: TGCAGTGCTAGCGTAGGGTGGCAGGATCAGCCCCAGCATTTT.

The gene calls are TRBV5-1 and TRBJ2-3; D uncertain. The CDR3 totals 14 residues. V was trimmed by 4 bases and J by 4 bases, leaving 13 bases between them. In germline, CDR1 is SGHRS, CDR2 YFSETQ. CDR3 coding DNA: TGCGCCAGCAGCCGATGGACCGCGGCAGATACGCAGTATTTT. It yields the protein CASSRWTAADTQYF.

CDR3 DNA: TGCAGTGCTACCTCTACCGGGACAGGGGACTATGGCTACACCTTC. Translation gives CSATSTGTGDYGYTF. The chain links TRBV20-1 to TRBJ1-2; TRBD1 matches 10 bases. The CDR3 has 15 residues. Germline V CDR1 and CDR2: DFQATT, SNEGSKA (reference sequence). V lost 4 bases, J lost 3 bases, and 8 bases stayed unmatched.

The chain couples TRBV11-1 to TRBJ2-1, with TRBD1 matching over 8 bases. Germline V lookup: CDR1 SGHAT, CDR2 FQDESV (reference sequence). The CDR3 spans 13 residues. Losses at the gene ends were 3 bases for V and 12 bases for J; bases not matched to a gene: 7. CDR3 sequence: CASSLGRGLGQFF. CDR3 nucleotides: TGTGCCAGCAGCTTGGGCAGGGGGCTTGGGCAGTTCTTC.

This clonotype occurred a few times. Here the CDR3 reads CSADRVGYTF. DNA for the CDR3: TGCAGCGCTGACAGGGTTGGCTACACCTTC. This rearrangement joins TRBV29-1 to TRBJ1-2, with 7 positions matching TRBD1. Losses at the gene ends were 7 bases for V and 7 bases for J; bases not matched to a gene: 3. CDR3 length equals 10 residues. The V gene's germline CDR1 is SQVTM and CDR2 ANQGSEA.

V gene TRBV20-1 combines with J gene TRBJ2-7; D is perhaps TRBD1 (6 bases). With 6 bases removed from V and 7 bases from J, the gap between germline ends came to 10 bases. Germline V CDR1 and CDR2: DFQATT, SNEGSKA (reference sequence). The CDR3 is 10 amino acids. The CDR3 region is CSAPDREQYF. The CDR3 DNA is TGCAGTGCGCCCGACAGGGAGCAGTACTTC.